This paragraph covers one T cell receptor (beta chain) sequence. Germline V lookup: CDR1 LGHNA, CDR2 YSLEER. The CDR3 contains 13 residues. The ends lost 5 bases at V and 5 bases at J; junction bases unmatched: 4. The data derive from a study of T cell changes during pregnancy in multiple sclerosis. Here immunoSEQ multiplex PCR was the method, and the copy in TCRdb shows in-frame clones only, minus some. Among around 97,000 clones listed, about 91% were seen once. The sequencing here drew on peripheral blood, taken after pregnancy. The chain joins TRBV4-3 to TRBJ1-1, with TRBD1 matching over 8 bases. This TCR came from a female donor with multiple sclerosis, enrolled in a pregnancy study. CDR3 in amino acids: CASSYDRGTEAFF. CDR3 bases: TGCGCCAGCAGCTACGACAGGGGAACTGAAGCTTTCTTT.